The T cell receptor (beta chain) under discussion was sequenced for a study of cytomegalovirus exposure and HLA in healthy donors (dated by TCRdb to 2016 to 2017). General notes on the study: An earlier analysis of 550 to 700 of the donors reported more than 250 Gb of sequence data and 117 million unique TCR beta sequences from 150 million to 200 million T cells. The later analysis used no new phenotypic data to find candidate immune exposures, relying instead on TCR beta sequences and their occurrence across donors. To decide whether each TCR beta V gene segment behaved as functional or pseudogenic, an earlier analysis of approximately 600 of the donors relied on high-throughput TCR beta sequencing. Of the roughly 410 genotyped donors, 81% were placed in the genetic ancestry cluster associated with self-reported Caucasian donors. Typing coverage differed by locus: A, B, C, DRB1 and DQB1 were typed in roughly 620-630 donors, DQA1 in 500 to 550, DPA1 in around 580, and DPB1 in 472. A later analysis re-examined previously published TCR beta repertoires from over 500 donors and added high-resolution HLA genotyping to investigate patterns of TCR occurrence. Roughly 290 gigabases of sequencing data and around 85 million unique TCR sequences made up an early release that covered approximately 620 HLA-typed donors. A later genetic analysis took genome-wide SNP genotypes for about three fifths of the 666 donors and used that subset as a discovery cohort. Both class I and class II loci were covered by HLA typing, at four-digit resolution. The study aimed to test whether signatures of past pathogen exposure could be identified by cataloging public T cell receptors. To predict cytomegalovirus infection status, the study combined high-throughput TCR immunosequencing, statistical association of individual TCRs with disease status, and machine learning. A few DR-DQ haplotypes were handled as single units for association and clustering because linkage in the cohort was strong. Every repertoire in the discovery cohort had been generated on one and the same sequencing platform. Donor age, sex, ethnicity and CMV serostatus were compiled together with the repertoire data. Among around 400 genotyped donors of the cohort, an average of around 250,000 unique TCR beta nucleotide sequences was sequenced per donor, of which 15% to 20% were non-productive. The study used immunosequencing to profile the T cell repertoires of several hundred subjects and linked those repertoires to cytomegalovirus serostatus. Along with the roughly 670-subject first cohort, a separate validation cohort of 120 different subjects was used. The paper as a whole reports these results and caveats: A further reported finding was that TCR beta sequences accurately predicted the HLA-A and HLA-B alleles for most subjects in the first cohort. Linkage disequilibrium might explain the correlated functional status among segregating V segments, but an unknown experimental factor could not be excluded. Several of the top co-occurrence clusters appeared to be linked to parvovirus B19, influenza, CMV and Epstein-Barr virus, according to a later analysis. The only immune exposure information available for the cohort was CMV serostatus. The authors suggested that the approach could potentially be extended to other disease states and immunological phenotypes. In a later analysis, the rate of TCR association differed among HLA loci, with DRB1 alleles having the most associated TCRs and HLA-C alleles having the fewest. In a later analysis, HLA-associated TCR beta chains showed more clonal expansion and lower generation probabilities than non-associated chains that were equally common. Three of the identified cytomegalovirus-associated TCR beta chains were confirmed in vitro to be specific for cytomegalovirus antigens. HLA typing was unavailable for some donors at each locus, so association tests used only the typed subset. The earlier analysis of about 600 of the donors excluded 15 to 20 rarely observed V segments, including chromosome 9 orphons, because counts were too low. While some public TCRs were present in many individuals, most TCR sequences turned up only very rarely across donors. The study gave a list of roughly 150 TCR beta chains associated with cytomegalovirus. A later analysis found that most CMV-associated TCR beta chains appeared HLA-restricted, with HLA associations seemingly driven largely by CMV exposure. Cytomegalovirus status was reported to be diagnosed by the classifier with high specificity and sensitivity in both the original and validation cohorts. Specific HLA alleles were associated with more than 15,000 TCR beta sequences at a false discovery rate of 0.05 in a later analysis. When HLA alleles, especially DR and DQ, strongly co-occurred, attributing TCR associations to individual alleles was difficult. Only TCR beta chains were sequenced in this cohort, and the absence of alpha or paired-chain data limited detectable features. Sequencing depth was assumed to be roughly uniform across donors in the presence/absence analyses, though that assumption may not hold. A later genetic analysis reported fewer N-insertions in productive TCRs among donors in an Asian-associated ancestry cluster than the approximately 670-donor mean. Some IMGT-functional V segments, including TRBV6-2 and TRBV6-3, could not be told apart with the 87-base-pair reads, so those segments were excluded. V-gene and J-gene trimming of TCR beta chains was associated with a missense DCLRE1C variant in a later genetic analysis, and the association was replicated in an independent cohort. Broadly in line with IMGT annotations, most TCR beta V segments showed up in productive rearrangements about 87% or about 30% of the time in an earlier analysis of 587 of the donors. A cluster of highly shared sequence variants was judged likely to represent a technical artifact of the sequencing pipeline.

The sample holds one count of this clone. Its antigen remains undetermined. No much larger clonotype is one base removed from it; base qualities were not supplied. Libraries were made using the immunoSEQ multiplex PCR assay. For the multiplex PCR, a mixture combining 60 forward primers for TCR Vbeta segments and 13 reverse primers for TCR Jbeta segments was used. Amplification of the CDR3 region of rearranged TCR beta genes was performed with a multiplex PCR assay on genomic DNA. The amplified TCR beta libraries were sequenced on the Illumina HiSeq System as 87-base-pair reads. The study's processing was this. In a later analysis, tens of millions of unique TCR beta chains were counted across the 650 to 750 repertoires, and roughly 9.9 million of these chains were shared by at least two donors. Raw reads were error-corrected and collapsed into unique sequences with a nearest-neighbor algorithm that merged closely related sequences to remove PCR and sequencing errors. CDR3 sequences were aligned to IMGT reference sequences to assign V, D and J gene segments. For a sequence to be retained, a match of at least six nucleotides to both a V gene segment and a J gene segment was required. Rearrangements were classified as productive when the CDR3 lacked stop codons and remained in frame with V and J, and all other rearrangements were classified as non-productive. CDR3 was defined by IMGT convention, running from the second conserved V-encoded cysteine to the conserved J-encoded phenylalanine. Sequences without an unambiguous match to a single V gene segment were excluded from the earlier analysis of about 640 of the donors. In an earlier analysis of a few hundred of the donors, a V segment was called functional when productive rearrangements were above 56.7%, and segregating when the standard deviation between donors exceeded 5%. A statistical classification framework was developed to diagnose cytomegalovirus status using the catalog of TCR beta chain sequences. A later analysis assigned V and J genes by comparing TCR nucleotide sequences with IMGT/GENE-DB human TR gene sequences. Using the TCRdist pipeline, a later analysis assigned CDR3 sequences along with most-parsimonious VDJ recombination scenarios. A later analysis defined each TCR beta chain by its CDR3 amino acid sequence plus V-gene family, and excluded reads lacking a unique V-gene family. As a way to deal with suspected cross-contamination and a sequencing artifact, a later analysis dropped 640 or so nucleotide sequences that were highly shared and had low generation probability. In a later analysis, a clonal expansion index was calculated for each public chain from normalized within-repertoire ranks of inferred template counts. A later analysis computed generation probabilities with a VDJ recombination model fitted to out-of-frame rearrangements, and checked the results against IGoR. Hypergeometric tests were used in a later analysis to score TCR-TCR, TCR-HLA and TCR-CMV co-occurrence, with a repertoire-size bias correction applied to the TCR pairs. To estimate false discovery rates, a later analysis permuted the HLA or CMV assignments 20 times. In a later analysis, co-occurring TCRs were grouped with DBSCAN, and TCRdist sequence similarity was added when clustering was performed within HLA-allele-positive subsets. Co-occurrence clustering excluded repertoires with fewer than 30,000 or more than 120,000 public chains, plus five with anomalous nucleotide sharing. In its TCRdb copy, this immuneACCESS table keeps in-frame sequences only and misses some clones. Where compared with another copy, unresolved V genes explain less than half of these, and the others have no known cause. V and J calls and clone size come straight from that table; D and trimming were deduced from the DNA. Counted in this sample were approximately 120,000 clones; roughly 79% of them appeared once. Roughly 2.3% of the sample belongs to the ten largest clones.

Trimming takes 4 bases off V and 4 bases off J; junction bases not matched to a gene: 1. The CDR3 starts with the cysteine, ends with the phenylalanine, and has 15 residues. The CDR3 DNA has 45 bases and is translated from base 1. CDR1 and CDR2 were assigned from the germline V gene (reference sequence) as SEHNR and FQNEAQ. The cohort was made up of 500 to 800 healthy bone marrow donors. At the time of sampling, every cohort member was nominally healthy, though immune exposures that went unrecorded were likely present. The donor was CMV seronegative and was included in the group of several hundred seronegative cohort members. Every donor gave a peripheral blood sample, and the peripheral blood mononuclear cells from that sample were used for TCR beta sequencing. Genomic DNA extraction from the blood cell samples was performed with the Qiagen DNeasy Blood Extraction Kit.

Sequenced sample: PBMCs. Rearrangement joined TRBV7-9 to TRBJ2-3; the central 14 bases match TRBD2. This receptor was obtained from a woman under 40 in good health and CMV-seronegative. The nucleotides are TGTGCCAGCAGCTGGACTAGCGGGAGGTCAGATACGCAGTATTTT. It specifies CASSWTSGRSDTQYF.